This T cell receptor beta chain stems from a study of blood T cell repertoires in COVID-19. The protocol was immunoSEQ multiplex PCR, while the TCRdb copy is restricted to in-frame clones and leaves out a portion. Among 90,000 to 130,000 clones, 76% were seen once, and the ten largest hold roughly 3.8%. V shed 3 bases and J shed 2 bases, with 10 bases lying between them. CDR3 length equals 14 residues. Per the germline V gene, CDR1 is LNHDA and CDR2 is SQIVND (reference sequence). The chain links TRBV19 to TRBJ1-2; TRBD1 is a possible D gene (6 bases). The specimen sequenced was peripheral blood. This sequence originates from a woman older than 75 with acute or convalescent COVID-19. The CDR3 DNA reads TGTGCCAGTAGTATTTCAGGGGACAACTATGGCTACACCTTC. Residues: CASSISGDNYGYTF. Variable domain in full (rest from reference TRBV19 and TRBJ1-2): DGGITQSPKYLFRKEGQNVTLSCEQNLNHDAMYWYRQDPGQGLRLIYYSQIVNDFQKGDIAEGYSVSREKKESFPLTVTSAQKNPTAFYLCASSISGDNYGYTFGSGTRLTVV.